This T cell receptor beta chain comes out of a study of CD8+CD57+ T cells in acquired aplastic anemia. The template used for profiling TCR beta VDJ and CDR3 was genomic DNA. TCRdb recomputed calls from the reads with MiXCR, one row per CDR3 protein. The table includes about 270,000 distinct CDR3 sequences, around 60% detected once. Remarks on this clonotype: The antigen remains unidentified.

Whole-study results and caveats: A significant difference in CD8+ Simpson's diversity between patients and controls was not found. Patients and controls turned out to have approximately 29 CD8+ CDR3 sequences in common.

V was clipped by 2 bases and J by 13 bases; unmatched bases: 3. Looked up from germline, CDR1 is SQVTM and CDR2 is ANQGSEA. CDR3 length: 11 residues. This TCR was recovered from a human donor with severe aplastic anemia or a healthy control (not recorded which). The sample consisted of sorted CD4+, CD8+, or CD8+CD57+ T cells (not recorded which) from PBMCs. The V gene is TRBV29-1, the J gene TRBJ2-2, with TRBD1 identical over 8 bases. CDR3 nucleotide sequence: TGCAGCGTTGAACCCGACAGGGGGCTGTTTTTT. This translates into CSVEPDRGLFF.